This T cell receptor (beta chain) was recorded in a study of control samples from healthy donors and cancer patients. This CDR3 has 13 amino acids. V shed 5 bases and J shed 4 bases, with 11 bases lying between them. Germline V gene data show CDR1 as MNHEY and CDR2 as SVGAGI. In its sample, this clone was seen once. Libraries were prepared by immunoSEQ multiplex PCR; TCRdb keeps only in-frame clonotypes and omits some of them. In the table there are 190,000 or so clones, 85% to 95% of which are singletons. Material: blood. This TCR was sampled from a man between 18 and 35 years old in good health. The chain has TRBV6-5 and TRBJ1-2; D call uncertain. The CDR3 protein is CASSPSRTYGYTF. The CDR3 DNA sequence: TGTGCCAGCAGTCCATCAAGGACCTATGGCTACACCTTC.